This TCR beta chain was retrieved from a study of blood T cell repertoires in COVID-19. The wider study: The United States, Italy and Spain provided the acute and convalescent COVID-19 samples. In each case, the material was cDNA or gDNA derived from T cells, B-cell-depleted T cells, or PBMCs.

Under the authors' procedure: For nucleated cells, counts were estimated from reference gene primer amplification. TCRdb's table, derived via immunoSEQ multiplex PCR, lists solely in-frame clones and lacks some. V and J calls and clone size are those listed in that table; D and trimming were worked out from the DNA. This sample yields roughly 78,000 clones, of which around nine tenths are seen a single time; about 2.1% belongs to the top ten. Germline-derived CDR1 and CDR2 are LGHNA and YSLEER. With V trimmed by 4 bases and J by 6 bases, 17 bases remained unmatched. CDR3 size: 19 residues. Only one count was recorded for this clone.

The source of this sequence is a woman in her sixties or seventies with acute or convalescent COVID-19. The material sequenced was peripheral blood. This rearrangement joins TRBV4-3 to TRBJ2-1; TRBD2 agrees at 11 bases. This CDR3 is CASSRETSGRIGAVNEQFF. The CDR3 DNA reads as TGCGCCAGCAGCCGCGAAACTAGCGGGAGAATTGGGGCGGTCAATGAGCAGTTCTTC.